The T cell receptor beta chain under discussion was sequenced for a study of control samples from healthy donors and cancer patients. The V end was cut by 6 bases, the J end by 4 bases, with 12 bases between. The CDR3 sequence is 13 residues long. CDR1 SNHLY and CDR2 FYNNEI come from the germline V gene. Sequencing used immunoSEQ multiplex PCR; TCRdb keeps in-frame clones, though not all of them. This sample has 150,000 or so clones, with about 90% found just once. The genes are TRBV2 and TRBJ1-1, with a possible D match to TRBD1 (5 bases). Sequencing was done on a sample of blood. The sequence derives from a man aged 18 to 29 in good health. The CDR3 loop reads CASRGGDSTEAFF. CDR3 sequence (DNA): TGTGCCAGCAGGGGGGGAGACTCCACTGAAGCTTTCTTT.